One and the same sample provided the 28 T cell receptor beta chains below, sequenced in a study of T cell responses to AZD1222 COVID-19 vaccine. The table came from immunoSEQ multiplex PCR; TCRdb's copy has only in-frame clones and leaves some out. The sample records 120,000 or so clones, about 91% being singletons. Sample: peripheral blood, taken on day 0 of AZD1222 vaccination. Receptor source: an adult in good health.

The rearrangement links TRBV19 to TRBJ2-7; D is possibly TRBD2 (6 bases). The CDR3 totals 13 residues. Trimming pared 5 bases from V and 2 bases from J, leaving 10 bases between. Per germline, CDR1 LNHDA and CDR2 SQIVND (reference sequence). The CDR3 sequence: CASSPAGTYEQYF. CDR3 sequence (DNA): TGTGCCAGTAGTCCTGCGGGGACCTACGAGCAGTACTTC.

This clone has a single count. The chain joins TRBV27 to TRBJ1-1; the D gene is possibly TRBD1 (5 bases). Per germline, CDR1 MNHEY and CDR2 SMNVEV (reference sequence). This CDR3 spans 11 amino acids. Between the trimmed V and J ends, which lost 10 bases and 6 bases, there was a span of 12 bases. The CDR3 DNA is TGTGCCACCCACGCAGGGTCTGAAGCTTTCTTT. Translating gives CATHAGSEAFF.

The J gene is TRBJ1-4, the V gene TRBV19; D unclear. The germline V gene has CDR1 LNHDA and CDR2 SQIVND (reference sequence). CDR3 length: 14 residues. V lost 7 bases, J lost 10 bases, and 19 bases lay in between. CDR3 amino acids: CASTSAHPSRKLFF. CDR3 sequence (DNA): TGTGCCAGTACGTCTGCCCACCCCTCTAGAAAACTGTTTTTT.

As DNA, the CDR3 is TGTGCCAGCAGCGTAGTGGGGACTAGCGGGATGGATACGCAGTATTTT. Its translation: CASSVVGTSGMDTQYF. The rearrangement links TRBV9 to TRBJ2-3; 13 positions match TRBD2. V trimming: 0 bases; J trimming: 6 bases; junction bases outside the gene matches: 4. The germline V gene has CDR1 SGDLS and CDR2 YYNGEE. The CDR3 contains 16 residues. Supplemented by reference TRBV9 and TRBJ2-3, the full variable domain reads DSGVTQTPKHLITATGQRVTLRCSPRSGDLSVYWYQQSLDQGLQFLIQYYNGEERAKGNILERFSAQQFPDLHSELNLSSLELGDSALYFCASSVVGTSGMDTQYFGPGTRLTVL.

CDR3 DNA sequence: TGTGCCAGCAGTCGAAGTCCCTACGGGGCGCAGTATTTT. Translated, it gives CASSRSPYGAQYF. The V and J genes are TRBV2 and TRBJ2-3, with a tentative D call TRBD2 (5 bases). The CDR3 has 13 amino acids. Germline V gene sequence: CDR1 SNHLY, CDR2 FYNNEI. Trimming stripped 5 bases from V and 10 bases from J, with 16 bases between.

CDR3 in amino acids: CASSLALKSEQYF. CDR3 DNA sequence: TGTGCCAGCAGTTTAGCTCTGAAATCCGAGCAGTACTTC. V usage is TRBV27 and J usage is TRBJ2-7; D is ambiguous. V shed 2 bases and J shed 6 bases, with 11 bases lying between them. Germline V gene data show CDR1 as MNHEY and CDR2 as SMNVEV (reference sequence). The CDR3 is 13 residues long.

The CDR3 DNA sequence: TGTGCTAGTGGTTTTTCTGGGAGGGGCCATGGCTACACCTTC. Translated, it gives CASGFSGRGHGYTF. The chain has TRBV12-5 and TRBJ1-2; tentative D call: TRBD1 (5 bases). This CDR3 is 14 amino acids long. Germline V CDR1 and CDR2: LGHNT, FRNRAP. V was clipped by 3 bases and J by 6 bases, with 14 bases between them.

The rearrangement joins TRBV11-1 to TRBJ2-5, with unresolved D. V lost 1 base to trimming and J lost 5 bases, with 17 bases between them. CDR1 is SGHAT and CDR2 is FQDESV in the germline V gene (reference sequence). This CDR3 spans 16 amino acids. CDR3 sequence (DNA): TGTGCCAGCAGCTTAGGGTTGTGGAAAAAACTGGAGACCCAGTACTTC. Translating gives CASSLGLWKKLETQYF. Using reference TRBV11-1 and TRBJ2-5 for the parts outside the CDR3, the full variable domain is EAEVAQSPRYKITEKSQAVAFWCDPISGHATLYWYRQILGQGPELLVQFQDESVVDDSQLPKDRFSAERLKGVDSTLKIQPAELGDSAMYLCASSLGLWKKLETQYFGPGTRLLVL.

CDR3: CASSQDREGIGNTIYF. DNA for the CDR3: TGTGCCAGCAGCCAAGATAGGGAGGGTATCGGAAACACCATATATTTT. The chain links TRBV3-1 (or the pseudogene TRBV3-2) to TRBJ1-3; no reliable D call. The germline V gene has CDR1 LGHDT and CDR2 YNNKEL (reference sequence). V lost 0 bases and J 4 bases, leaving 13 bases between the germline ends. CDR3 size: 16 residues.

The CDR3 region has the DNA TGTGCCAGCTCACAGGAGACAGGAAATCAGCCCCAGCATTTT. Translating gives CASSQETGNQPQHF. The V call is TRBV18, the J call TRBJ1-5; maybe TRBD1 (6 bases). Trimming cost V 4 bases and J 4 bases, with 11 bases left between them. Germline V CDR1 and CDR2: KGHSH, LQKENI. The CDR3 extends over 14 amino acids.

The chain is built from TRBV30 and TRBJ2-7; 7 bases align to TRBD2. Germline values: CDR1 GTSNPN, CDR2 SVGIG (reference sequence). V was clipped by 0 bases and J by 6 bases; unmatched bases: 5. This CDR3 region has 13 residues. CDR3 region: CAWSVWGGTEQYF. The CDR3 nucleotides are TGTGCCTGGAGTGTATGGGGGGGGACCGAGCAGTACTTC.

The chain is built from TRBV2 and TRBJ1-2, with 8 bases matching TRBD1. The germline V gene encodes CDR1 SNHLY and CDR2 FYNNEI. Trimming removed 6 bases from V and 7 bases from J; junction bases left unmatched: 4. The CDR3 runs 12 residues. CDR3 region: CASRGTGRGYTF. The DNA for the CDR3 is TGTGCCAGCAGGGGGACAGGCCGTGGCTACACCTTC.

This clone was counted between two and nine times. J is TRBJ2-7 and V is TRBV3-1 (or the pseudogene TRBV3-2), with D perhaps matching TRBD1 (5 bases). Germline CDR1 LGHDT, CDR2 YNNKEL (reference sequence). The CDR3 consists of 14 residues. Deletions cut 6 bases from V and 3 bases from J, with 15 bases between. The CDR3 here is CASSRTPQVYEQYF. The CDR3, as DNA: TGTGCCAGCAGTCGGACACCCCAAGTCTACGAGCAGTACTTC.

The chain couples TRBV5-6 to TRBJ2-1; D tentatively fits TRBD1 or TRBD2 (5 bases each). Trimming cost V 4 bases and J 6 bases, with 11 bases left between them. CDR3 length: 13 residues. Germline-derived CDR1 and CDR2 are SGHDT and YYEEEE. In nucleotides, the CDR3 is TGTGCCAGCAGCCTGGGACGGCGCAATGAGCAGTTCTTC. Its protein is CASSLGRRNEQFF.

The CDR3 spells CASSRLDTEAFF. CDR3 DNA: TGTGCCAGCAGCCGCCTAGACACTGAAGCTTTCTTT. The chain links TRBV4-2 to TRBJ1-1; D gene uncertain. This CDR3 is built from 12 residues. Germline CDR1 is LGHNA and CDR2 is YNFKEQ. V was pared by 4 bases and J by 3 bases, with 6 bases between.

V is TRBV5-1 and J is TRBJ2-1, with 7 bases that match TRBD1. The V gene end was trimmed by 3 bases and the J gene end by 1 base; junction bases not matched to a gene: 4. The germline gives CDR1 SGHRS, CDR2 YFSETQ. This CDR3 spans 15 amino acids. CDR3 in DNA: TGCGCCAGCAGCTCTCCGGGACAGTCCTACAATGAGCAGTTCTTC. Amino acid sequence: CASSSPGQSYNEQFF.

The J gene is TRBJ2-5, the V gene TRBV27; a possible D gene is TRBD2 (5 bases). Germline V gives CDR1 MNHEY, CDR2 SMNVEV (reference sequence). This CDR3 is 15 amino acids long. V dropped 4 bases and J dropped 2 bases, with 14 bases sitting between them. The CDR3 sequence: CASSSPSSGQETQYF. CDR3 DNA: TGTGCCAGCAGTTCCCCCTCTTCGGGGCAAGAGACCCAGTACTTC.

The rearrangement joins TRBV20-1 to TRBJ2-4, with 9 nucleotides matching TRBD1. V was pared by 3 bases and J by 2 bases, with 14 bases of the junction left unmatched. From germline, CDR1 is DFQATT and CDR2 SNEGSKA (reference sequence). The length of the CDR3 is 18 residues. In nucleotides, the CDR3 is TGCAGTGCTAGTTTGGTGGGACAGGGTACGGCGACCAAAAACATTCAGTACTTC. Its protein product is CSASLVGQGTATKNIQYF.

V usage is TRBV19 and J usage is TRBJ1-2, with TRBD1 as a possible D gene (5 bases). V was pared by 3 bases and J by 8 bases, with 19 bases between. This CDR3 spans 15 amino acids. CDR1 and CDR2 from the germline V gene are LNHDA and SQIVND (reference sequence). The CDR3 loop is CASSIWAGYAGGYTF. CDR3 nucleotide sequence: TGTGCCAGTAGTATTTGGGCAGGGTATGCGGGCGGCTACACCTTC.

J is TRBJ2-7 and V is TRBV3-1 (or the pseudogene TRBV3-2); D could derive from TRBD1 or TRBD2 (6 bases each). This CDR3 has 15 amino acids. V was pared by 5 bases and J by 4 bases, with 18 bases between. Germline V lookup: CDR1 LGHDT, CDR2 YNNKEL (reference sequence). CDR3 DNA: TGTGCCAGCAGCAGGGGGGCGGGGACGATATACGAGCAGTACTTC. This gives the protein CASSRGAGTIYEQYF.

The CDR3 is CASSQEDGRYNEQFF. In DNA form, the CDR3 reads TGTGCCAGCAGCCAAGAGGACGGGCGCTACAATGAGCAGTTCTTC. This chain links TRBV4-2 with TRBJ2-1; D uncertain. Trimming removed 0 bases at V and 3 bases at J, with 9 bases between. The CDR3 extends over 15 amino acids. Germline-derived CDR1 and CDR2 are LGHNA and YNFKEQ.

This clone was seen once. The chain joins TRBV12-3 or TRBV12-4 to TRBJ2-2; D is undetermined. This CDR3 has 13 amino acids. Trimming cost V 5 bases and J 5 bases, with 9 bases left between them. The CDR3 is CASSVPPTGELFF. The CDR3 DNA reads TGTGCCAGCAGTGTCCCACCGACCGGGGAGCTGTTTTTT.

The rearrangement links TRBV4-1 to TRBJ1-1; no firm D call. CDR1 MGHRA and CDR2 YSYEKL come from the germline V gene. CDR3 length: 18 residues. Trimming shortened V by 0 bases and J by 14 bases, and 31 bases separated the two germline ends. This chain's CDR3 is CASSQEEFMLTGEKKRFF. Written as DNA, the CDR3 is TGCGCCAGCAGCCAAGAGGAATTCATGTTGACCGGGGAAAAAAAGAGGTTCTTT.

The chain uses TRBV7-6 and TRBJ1-2; 9 bases fit TRBD1. The CDR3 has 13 amino acids. With V trimmed by 8 bases and J by 7 bases, 8 bases remained unmatched. In germline, CDR1 is SGHVS, CDR2 FNYEAQ. The CDR3 region is CASGLTGGGGYTF. CDR3 DNA sequence: TGTGCCAGCGGCCTCACAGGGGGCGGTGGCTACACCTTC.

The rearrangement uses TRBV6-5 and TRBJ1-2; unclear D gene. Trimming took off 6 bases at V and 3 bases at J, with 8 bases between the two ends. CDR1 MNHEY and CDR2 SVGAGI come from the germline V gene. The CDR3 is 12 residues long. CDR3 nucleotides: TGTGCCAGCAGATCCCCAGACTATGGCTACACCTTC. The encoded protein is CASRSPDYGYTF.

The V gene is TRBV2, the J gene TRBJ1-2; D is unclear. Germline lookup yields CDR1 SNHLY and CDR2 FYNNEI. The CDR3 consists of 19 residues. Deletions cut 0 bases from V and 8 bases from J, with 28 bases between. CDR3 nucleotides: TGTGCCAGCAGTGAAGCGCAAAGGGCCCTGGGCACCTCGGTAGAGGGCTACACCTTC. Translating gives CASSEAQRALGTSVEGYTF. The full variable domain, its missing parts supplied by reference TRBV2 and TRBJ1-2, is EPEVTQTPSHQVTQMGQEVILRCVPISNHLYFYWYRQILGQKVEFLVSFYNNEISEKSEIFDDQFSVERPDGSNFTLKIRSTKLEDSAMYFCASSEAQRALGTSVEGYTFGSGTRLTVV.

The chain combines TRBV18 with TRBJ1-3; no clear D gene. This CDR3 spans 16 amino acids. Germline assignment: CDR1 KGHSH and CDR2 LQKENI. Trimming removed 3 bases from V and 4 bases from J, with 16 bases in between. CDR3 sequence reads: CASSPYPQRPGNTIYF. CDR3 DNA sequence: TGTGCCAGCTCACCGTACCCGCAAAGGCCCGGAAACACCATATATTTT. The full variable domain, its missing parts supplied by reference TRBV18 and TRBJ1-3, is NAGVMQNPRHLVRRRGQEARLRCSPMKGHSHVYWYRQLPEEGLKFMVYLQKENIIDESGMPKERFSAEFPKEGPSILRIQQVVRGDSAAYFCASSPYPQRPGNTIYFGEGSWLTVV.

This sequence joins TRBV7-2 and TRBJ1-5, with 10 positions matching TRBD1. This CDR3 is built from 17 residues. Per the germline V gene, CDR1 is SGHTA and CDR2 is FQGNSA. The trim removed 5 bases at V and 0 bases at J, leaving 7 bases unmatched. In DNA, the CDR3 is TGTGCCAGCAGCCGGGACAGGGGAGGTTATAGCAATCAGCCCCAGCATTTT. Residues: CASSRDRGGYSNQPQHF.